These 25 T cell receptor beta chains came from one sample sequenced in a study of post-analysis software for immune sequencing data. Findings of the study overall: Higher frequency in patients than in controls was seen for about 5 TRBV segments, with TRBV5-6, TRBV5-1 and TRBV20-1 among them.

Unique-molecular-identifier-tagged TCR beta cDNA libraries were used. A single record per CDR3 protein comes from TCRdb applying MiXCR to the PCR reads. This table has roughly 570,000 distinct CDR3 sequences, under 40% appearing once. No antigens are known for them. Sequenced input: blood. The receptors were gathered from a girl aged 2 to 17 with multiple sclerosis.

The rearrangement links TRBV5-1 to TRBJ1-4, with D maybe TRBD1 (5 bases). The CDR3 length is 15 residues. Per germline, CDR1 SGHRS and CDR2 YFSETQ. Trimming left V 6 bases short and J 5 bases short, with 17 bases between. This CDR3 reads CASNPAGRQNEKLFF. The CDR3 DNA follows: TGCGCCAGCAACCCGGCGGGACGGCAAAATGAAAAACTGTTTTTT.

The table lists this clonotype with a few counts. The rearrangement uses TRBV20-1 and TRBJ2-5; TRBD2 agrees at 7 bases. Germline V lookup: CDR1 DFQATT, CDR2 SNEGSKA (reference sequence). The CDR3 runs 13 residues. V gave up 0 bases and J gave up 5 bases; unmatched junction bases: 3. The CDR3 loop reads CSARDHSGETQYF. In nucleotides, the CDR3 is TGCAGTGCTAGAGACCATAGCGGGGAGACCCAGTACTTC.

The V call is TRBV6-5, the J call TRBJ1-5; no clear D gene. This CDR3 has 12 amino acids. Germline V gives CDR1 MNHEY, CDR2 SVGAGI. V lost 4 bases, J lost 6 bases, and 7 bases lay in between. As DNA, the CDR3 is TGTGCCAGCAGTTCCGTCGGTCAGCCCCAGCATTTT. Protein: CASSSVGQPQHF.

This clonotype was found a few times. The rearrangement uses TRBV20-1 and TRBJ2-5, with D perhaps matching TRBD1 or TRBD2 (5 bases each). Trimming left V 3 bases short and J 4 bases short, with 27 bases between. The CDR3 totals 18 residues. In germline, CDR1 is DFQATT, CDR2 SNEGSKA (reference sequence). CDR3: CSASTRDREGSGTETQYF. The CDR3 bases are TGCAGTGCTAGTACAAGGGACCGAGAGGGGAGTGGTACAGAGACCCAGTACTTC.

The chain carries TRBV13 and TRBJ2-4, with D perhaps TRBD1 (5 bases). The J call may be incorrect, as the DNA end agrees better with TRBJ2-5. CDR3 size: 13 residues. Germline V gives CDR1 PRHDT, CDR2 FYEKMQ (reference sequence). The CDR3 here is CASGPWTKETQYF. In DNA, the CDR3 is TGTGCCAGCGGCCCCTGGACAAAAGAGACCCAGTACTTC.

This chain uses TRBV20-1 with TRBJ2-5; 8 nucleotides align to TRBD1. The CDR3 spans 14 residues. The junction had 4 bases not matched to a gene; V was cut back by 2 bases and J by 2 bases. CDR1 is DFQATT and CDR2 is SNEGSKA in the germline V gene (reference sequence). In DNA, the CDR3 is TGCAGTGCTAGAATAGGGACAGGACAAGAGACCCAGTACTTC. As protein: CSARIGTGQETQYF.

This clonotype occurred a few times. The chain combines TRBV7-6 with TRBJ2-7; either TRBD1 or TRBD2 may supply D (5 bases each). The V gene's germline CDR1 is SGHVS and CDR2 FNYEAQ. Trimming shortened V by 1 base and J by 3 bases, and 13 bases separated the two germline ends. The CDR3 spans 15 residues. The CDR3 protein is CASSLGTGTVYEQYF. CDR3 DNA: TGTGCCAGCAGCTTAGGGACGGGGACCGTCTACGAGCAGTACTTC.

This clonotype was counted a few times. The V call is TRBV20-1, the J call TRBJ1-5; D is unclear. CDR1 and CDR2 (germline): DFQATT, SNEGSKA (reference sequence). Trimming cost V 3 bases and J 5 bases, with 8 bases left between them. The CDR3 is made up of 12 amino acids. The CDR3 loop is CSASRTDQPQHF. DNA for the CDR3: TGCAGTGCTAGCCGCACAGATCAGCCCCAGCATTTT.

This chain links TRBV7-9 with TRBJ1-6, with D possibly matching TRBD1 (5 bases). The CDR3 loop spans 14 amino acids. The ends were cut back, 4 bases at V and 6 bases at J, with 10 bases in the middle. CDR1 is SEHNR and CDR2 is FQNEAQ in the germline V gene (reference sequence). CDR3 region: CASSSPGGNSPLHF. The CDR3 DNA reads as TGTGCCAGCAGCTCGCCCGGGGGTAATTCACCCCTCCACTTT.

This sequence joins TRBV4-1 and TRBJ2-1, with 9 bases identical to TRBD1. Germline V gives CDR1 MGHRA, CDR2 YSYEKL. Losses at the gene ends were 6 bases for V and 8 bases for J; bases not matched to a gene: 5. The CDR3 is 13 residues long. For the CDR3, the DNA is TGCGCCAGCAGGAAAGGGACAGGGCATGAGCAGTTCTTC. This sequence encodes CASRKGTGHEQFF.

This clonotype has ten or more counts. The genes are TRBV29-1 and TRBJ1-1; TRBD1 aligns across 7 bases. CDR1 is SQVTM, CDR2 ANQGSEA, per germline. CDR3 length equals 15 residues. The junction had 20 bases not matched to a gene; V was cut back by 6 bases and J by 10 bases. The CDR3 is CSVPTSPGQNWAAFF. The CDR3 bases are TGCAGCGTCCCGACCAGTCCGGGACAGAACTGGGCAGCTTTCTTT.

This clonotype was counted between two and nine times. For the CDR3, the DNA is TGTGCCAGCAGCCAAGATAGGCAGGTGGTCTACGAGCAGTACTTC. Its translation is CASSQDRQVVYEQYF. The chain carries TRBV3-1 and TRBJ2-7; D gene unclear. Germline assignment: CDR1 LGHDT and CDR2 YNNKEL (reference sequence). The CDR3 has 15 amino acids. The V end was cut by 0 bases, the J end by 3 bases, with 12 bases between.

This clonotype was found a few times. V gene TRBV11-3 combines with J gene TRBJ1-1; D gene uncertain. CDR3 length: 12 residues. Germline assignment: CDR1 SGHNT and CDR2 YENEEA. V was shortened by 4 bases and J by 8 bases, with 11 bases between the two germline ends. CDR3 loop: CASSSNSEEAFF. The CDR3 coding sequence is TGTGCCAGCAGCTCGAACTCGGAAGAAGCTTTCTTT.

This clonotype was recorded a few times. V is TRBV10-3 and J is TRBJ2-3; no clear D gene. This CDR3 region has 13 residues. In germline, CDR1 is ENHRY, CDR2 SYGVKD. V was clipped by 10 bases and J by 2 bases, with 13 bases between them. The CDR3 spells CATRRVSTDTQYF. CDR3 nucleotides: TGTGCCACCCGTCGGGTGTCCACAGATACGCAGTATTTT.

This clonotype was recorded a few times. The genes are TRBV3-1 and TRBJ2-5, with D tentatively TRBD2 (6 bases). The CDR3 has 16 amino acids. The germline V gene encodes CDR1 LGHDT and CDR2 YNNKEL (reference sequence). V lost 5 bases and J lost 2, with 18 bases in between. The CDR3 sequence is CASSWRAKDAQETQYF. The DNA for the CDR3 is TGTGCCAGCAGCTGGAGGGCCAAGGACGCTCAAGAGACCCAGTACTTC.

The rearrangement links TRBV10-3 to TRBJ1-1, with 11 bases that match TRBD1. Germline V gives CDR1 ENHRY, CDR2 SYGVKD. CDR3 length: 13 residues. V dropped 7 bases and J dropped 3; count of bases not matched to a gene: 1. In DNA form, the CDR3 reads TGTGCCATCACGGGACAGGGGGACACTGAAGCTTTCTTT. Translation: CAITGQGDTEAFF.

This clonotype has only a few counts. The rearrangement joins TRBV2 to TRBJ1-1; D call uncertain. The CDR3 covers 14 residues. CDR1 and CDR2 from the germline V gene are SNHLY and FYNNEI. V was shortened by 4 bases and J by 8 bases, with 17 bases between the two germline ends. CDR3 in DNA: TGTGCCAGCAGTGTAACGGTGCAAGACGGGGAAGCTTTCTTT. Translating it yields CASSVTVQDGEAFF.

There are a few counts of this clonotype. The chain employs TRBV20-1 and TRBJ1-1, with 7 bases matching TRBD1. CDR1 is DFQATT, CDR2 SNEGSKA, per germline (reference sequence). V trimming: 6 bases; J trimming: 4 bases; junction bases outside the gene matches: 11. This CDR3 is built from 14 residues. Here the CDR3 reads CSARGGSRGTEAFF. Here the CDR3 DNA reads TGCAGTGCCAGGGGGGGGAGTCGGGGCACTGAAGCTTTCTTT.

This clonotype has ten or more counts. The chain is built from TRBV11-2 and TRBJ2-1, with D possibly being TRBD2 (5 bases). The CDR3 has 14 residues. CDR1 and CDR2 (germline): SGHAT, FQNNGV. The V end lost 5 bases, the J end lost 1 base, and 9 bases lay between the germline ends. CDR3 residues: CASSRQRSYNEQFF. The CDR3, as DNA: TGTGCCAGCAGCCGCCAGCGGTCCTACAATGAGCAGTTCTTC.

The chain joins TRBV12-3 or TRBV12-4 to TRBJ1-5, with 8 bases lining up with TRBD1. CDR3 length: 18 residues. Germline trimming cut 3 bases from V and 6 bases from J; bases unmatched to any gene: 16. The CDR3 DNA reads as TGTGCCAGCAGTTTTTTTCCAGGCCCAGGGGGCTATAGTCAGCCCCAGCATTTT. This translates into CASSFFPGPGGYSQPQHF.

This clonotype was recorded a few times. This chain uses TRBV20-1 with TRBJ2-1; possible D gene TRBD1, 6 bases. Per the germline V gene, CDR1 is DFQATT and CDR2 is SNEGSKA (reference sequence). Trimming took 0 bases from V and 3 from J, leaving 12 bases between them. This CDR3 is built from 15 residues. CDR3 sequence: CSARDQGRFYNEQFF. DNA for the CDR3: TGCAGTGCTAGAGATCAGGGGCGGTTCTACAATGAGCAGTTCTTC.

There are a few counts of this clonotype. The rearrangement links TRBV4-1 to TRBJ1-5; 9 bases fit TRBD1. The CDR3 length is 15 residues. In germline, CDR1 is MGHRA, CDR2 YSYEKL. V trimming: 0 bases; J trimming: 9 bases; junction bases outside the gene matches: 6. In nucleotides, the CDR3 is TGCGCCAGCAGCCAAGAGGGACAGGGTAGGCTGCCCCAGCATTTT. This gives the protein CASSQEGQGRLPQHF.

The V call is TRBV20-1, the J call TRBJ2-3; TRBD2 might be the D (5 bases). The CDR3 has 12 amino acids. Germline assignment: CDR1 DFQATT and CDR2 SNEGSKA (reference sequence). V was shortened by 5 bases and J by 6 bases, with 12 bases between the two germline ends. For the CDR3, the DNA is TGCAGTGCTCTATCTAGCTTTGATACGCAGTATTTT. This gives the protein CSALSSFDTQYF.

This clonotype has just a few counts. This sequence joins TRBV6-1 and TRBJ2-7, with 7 bases fitting TRBD2. The V gene end was trimmed by 8 bases and the J gene end by 0 bases; junction bases not matched to a gene: 4. The CDR3 has 13 amino acids. Germline CDR1 is MNHNS and CDR2 is SASEGT. CDR3 sequence: CASGRDGSYEQYF. The CDR3 DNA reads TGTGCCAGCGGGAGGGACGGCTCCTACGAGCAGTACTTC.

The chain links TRBV12-5 to TRBJ1-5, with no clear D. The CDR3 loop spans 16 amino acids. Germline V gene sequence: CDR1 LGHNT, CDR2 FRNRAP. Trimming shortened V by 1 base and J by 0 bases, and 10 bases separated the two germline ends. The CDR3 region has the DNA TGTGCTAGTGGTTTGGCTGTAGACTCTAGCAATCAGCCCCAGCATTTT. Protein product: CASGLAVDSSNQPQHF.